This T cell receptor beta chain was sequenced in a study of identical twins. Study-wide results and limits: Models predicted too little out-of-frame TCR alpha sharing in monozygotic twins. Within twin pairs, the out-of-frame alpha sequences they shared showed excess low generation probability.

This clonotype was observed at least ten times. The antigen is undetermined. The CDR3 sequence is 18 residues long. Germline CDR1 and CDR2: SGHRS and YFSETQ. Trimming cost V 4 bases and J 2 bases; bases outside gene matches: 13. Template switching, a step in the protocol, added a universal primer site, and cDNA carried unique molecular identifiers. TCRdb re-called the 5' RACE reads through MiXCR, storing one row per CDR3 protein. The profile shows fewer than 500,000 distinct CDR3 sequences, 14% of them singletons. In addition, the sample was reused for a study of yellow fever vaccine responses in identical twins.

V usage is TRBV5-1 and J usage is TRBJ2-3; 10 bases are shared with TRBD2. The TCR sequence derives from a woman between 18 and 29 years old in good health. The specimen was CD4+ T cells sorted from blood. The CDR3 is CASSTKPLAGVNTDTQYF. The CDR3 DNA sequence: TGCGCCAGCAGCACCAAACCTCTAGCGGGGGTTAACACAGATACGCAGTATTTT.